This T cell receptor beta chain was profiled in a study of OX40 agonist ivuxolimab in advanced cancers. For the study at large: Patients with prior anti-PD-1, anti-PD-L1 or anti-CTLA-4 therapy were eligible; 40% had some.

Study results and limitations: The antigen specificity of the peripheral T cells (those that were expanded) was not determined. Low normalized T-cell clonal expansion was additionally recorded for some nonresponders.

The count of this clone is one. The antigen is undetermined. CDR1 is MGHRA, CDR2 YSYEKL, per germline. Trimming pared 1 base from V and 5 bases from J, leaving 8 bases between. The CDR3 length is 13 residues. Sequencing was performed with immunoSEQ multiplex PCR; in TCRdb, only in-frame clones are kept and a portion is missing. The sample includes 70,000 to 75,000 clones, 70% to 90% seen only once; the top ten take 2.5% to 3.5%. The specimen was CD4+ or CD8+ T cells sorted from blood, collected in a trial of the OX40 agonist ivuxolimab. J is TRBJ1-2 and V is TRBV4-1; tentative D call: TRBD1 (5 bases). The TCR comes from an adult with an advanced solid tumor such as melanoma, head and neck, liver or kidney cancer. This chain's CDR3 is CASSQVAGYGYTF. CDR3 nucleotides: TGCGCCAGCAGCCAAGTGGCAGGGTATGGCTACACCTTC.